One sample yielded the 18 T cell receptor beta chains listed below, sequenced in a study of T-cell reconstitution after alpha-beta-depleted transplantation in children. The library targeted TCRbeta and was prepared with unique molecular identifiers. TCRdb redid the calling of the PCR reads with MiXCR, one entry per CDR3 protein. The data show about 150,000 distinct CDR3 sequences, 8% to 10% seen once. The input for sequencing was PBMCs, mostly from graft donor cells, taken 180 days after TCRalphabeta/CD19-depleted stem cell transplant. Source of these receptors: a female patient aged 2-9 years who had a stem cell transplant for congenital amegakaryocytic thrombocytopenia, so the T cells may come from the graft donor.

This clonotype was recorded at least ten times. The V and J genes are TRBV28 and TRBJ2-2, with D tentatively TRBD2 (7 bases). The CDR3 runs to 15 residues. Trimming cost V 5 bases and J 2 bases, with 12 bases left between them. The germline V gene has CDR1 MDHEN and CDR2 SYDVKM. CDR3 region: CASSGGGLNTGELFF. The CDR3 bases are TGTGCCAGCAGTGGCGGGGGCCTTAACACCGGGGAGCTGTTTTTT.

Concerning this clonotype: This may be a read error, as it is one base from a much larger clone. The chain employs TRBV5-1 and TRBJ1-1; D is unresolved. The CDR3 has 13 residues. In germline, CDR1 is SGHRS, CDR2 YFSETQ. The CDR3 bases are TGCGCCAGCAGCGCGGGTACGAACACTGAAGCTTTATTT. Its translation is CASSAGTNTEALF.

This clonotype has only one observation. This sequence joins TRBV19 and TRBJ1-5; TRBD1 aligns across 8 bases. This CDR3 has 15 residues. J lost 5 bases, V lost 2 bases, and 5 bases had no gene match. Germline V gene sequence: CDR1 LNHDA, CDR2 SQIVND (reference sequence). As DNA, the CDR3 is TGTGCCAGTAGTATAATCGGACAGGGTCATCAGCCCCAGCATTTT. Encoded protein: CASSIIGQGHQPQHF.

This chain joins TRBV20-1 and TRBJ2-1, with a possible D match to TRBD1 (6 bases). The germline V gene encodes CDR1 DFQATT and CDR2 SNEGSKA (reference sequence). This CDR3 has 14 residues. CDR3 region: CFGGPAPLYNEQFF. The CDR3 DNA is TGCTTTGGGGGCCCCGCGCCCCTTTACAATGAGCAGTTCTTC.

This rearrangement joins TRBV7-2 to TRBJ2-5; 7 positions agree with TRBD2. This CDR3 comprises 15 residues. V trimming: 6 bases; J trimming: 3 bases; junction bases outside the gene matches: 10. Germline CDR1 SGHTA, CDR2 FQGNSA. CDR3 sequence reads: CASRVAGLQEETQYF. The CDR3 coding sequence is TGTGCCAGCAGGGTAGCGGGCCTCCAGGAAGAGACCCAGTACTTC.

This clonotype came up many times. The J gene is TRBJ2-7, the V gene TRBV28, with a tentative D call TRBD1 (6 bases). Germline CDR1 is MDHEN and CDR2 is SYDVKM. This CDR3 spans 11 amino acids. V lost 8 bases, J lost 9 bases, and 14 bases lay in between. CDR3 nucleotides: TGTGCCAGCGCTGGGGGCGCTTGGCAGTACTTC. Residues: CASAGGAWQYF.

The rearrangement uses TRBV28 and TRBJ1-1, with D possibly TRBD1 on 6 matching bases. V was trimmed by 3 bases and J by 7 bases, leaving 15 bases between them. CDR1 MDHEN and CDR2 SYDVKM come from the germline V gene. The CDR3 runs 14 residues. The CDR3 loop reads CASSFGQGRYEAFF. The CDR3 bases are TGTGCCAGCAGTTTCGGGCAGGGGAGATATGAAGCTTTCTTT.

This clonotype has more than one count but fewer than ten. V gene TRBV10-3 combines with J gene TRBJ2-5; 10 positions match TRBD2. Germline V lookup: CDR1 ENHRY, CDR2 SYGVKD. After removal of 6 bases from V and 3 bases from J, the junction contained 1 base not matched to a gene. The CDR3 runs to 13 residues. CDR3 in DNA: TGTGCCATCAGGGGGACTAGCGAAGAGACCCAGTACTTC. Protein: CAIRGTSEETQYF.

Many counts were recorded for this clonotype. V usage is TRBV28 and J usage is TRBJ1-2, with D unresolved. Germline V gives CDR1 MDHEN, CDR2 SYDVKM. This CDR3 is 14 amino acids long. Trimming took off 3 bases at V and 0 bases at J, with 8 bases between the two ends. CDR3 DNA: TGTGCCAGCAGTTTGGGGAGTTCTAACTATGGCTACACCTTC. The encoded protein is CASSLGSSNYGYTF.

CDR3 bases: TGTGCCATCAGTGAGAGCTCAGCACACGCAGATACGCAGTATTTT. Amino acid sequence: CAISESSAHADTQYF. This rearrangement joins TRBV10-3 to TRBJ2-3, with D unresolved. This CDR3 contains 15 residues. The ends were cut back, 2 bases at V and 4 bases at J, with 13 bases in the middle. Germline loops: CDR1 ENHRY, CDR2 SYGVKD.

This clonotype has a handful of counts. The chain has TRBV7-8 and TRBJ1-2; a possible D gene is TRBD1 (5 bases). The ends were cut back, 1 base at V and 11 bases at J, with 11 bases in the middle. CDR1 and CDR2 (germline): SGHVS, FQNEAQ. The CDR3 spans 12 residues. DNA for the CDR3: TGTGCCAGCAGCTTAGTGACAGTCTCATACACCTTC. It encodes CASSLVTVSYTF. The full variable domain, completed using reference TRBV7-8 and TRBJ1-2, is GAGVSQSPRYKVAKRGQDVALRCDPISGHVSLFWYQQALGQGPEFLTYFQNEAQLDKSGLPSDRFFAERPEGSVSTLKIQRTQQEDSAVYLCASSLVTVSYTFGSGTRLTVV.

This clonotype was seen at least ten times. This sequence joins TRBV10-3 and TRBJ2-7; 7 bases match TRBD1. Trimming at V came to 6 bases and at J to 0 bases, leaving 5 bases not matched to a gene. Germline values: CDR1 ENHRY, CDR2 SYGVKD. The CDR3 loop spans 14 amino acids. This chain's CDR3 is CAIRGQPDSYEQYF. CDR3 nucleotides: TGTGCCATCAGGGGACAGCCGGACTCCTACGAGCAGTACTTC.

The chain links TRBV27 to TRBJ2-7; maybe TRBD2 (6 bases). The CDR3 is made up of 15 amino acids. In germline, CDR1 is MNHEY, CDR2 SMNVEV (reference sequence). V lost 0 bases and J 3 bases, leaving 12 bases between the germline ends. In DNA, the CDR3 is TGTGCCAGCAGTTTATCGGCCGGGGGTGTCTACGAGCAGTACTTC. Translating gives CASSLSAGGVYEQYF.

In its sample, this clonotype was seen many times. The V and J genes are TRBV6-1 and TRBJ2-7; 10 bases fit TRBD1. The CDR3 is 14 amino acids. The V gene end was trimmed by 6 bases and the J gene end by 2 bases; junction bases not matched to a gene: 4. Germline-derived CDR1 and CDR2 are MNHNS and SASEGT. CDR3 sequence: CASSPGQGTYEQYF. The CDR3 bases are TGTGCCAGCAGCCCGGGACAGGGGACCTACGAGCAGTACTTC.

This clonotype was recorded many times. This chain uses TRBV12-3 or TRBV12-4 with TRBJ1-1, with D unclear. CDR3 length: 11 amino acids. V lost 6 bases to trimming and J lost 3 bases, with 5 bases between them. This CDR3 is CASSGDTEAFF. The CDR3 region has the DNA TGTGCCAGCAGCGGGGACACTGAAGCTTTCTTT.

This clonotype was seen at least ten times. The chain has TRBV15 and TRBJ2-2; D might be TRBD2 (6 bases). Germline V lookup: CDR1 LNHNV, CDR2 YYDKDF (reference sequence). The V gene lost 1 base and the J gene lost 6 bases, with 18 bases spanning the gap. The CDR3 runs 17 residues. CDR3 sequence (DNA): TGTGCCACCAGCAGAGTGGCGGGATTCTCGGCGGCCGGGGAGCTGTTTTTT. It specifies CATSRVAGFSAAGELFF.

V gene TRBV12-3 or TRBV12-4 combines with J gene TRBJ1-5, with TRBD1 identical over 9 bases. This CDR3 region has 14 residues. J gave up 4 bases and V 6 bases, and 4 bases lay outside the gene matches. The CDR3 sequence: CASSHGTGNQPQHF. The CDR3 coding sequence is TGTGCCAGCAGCCACGGGACAGGGAATCAGCCCCAGCATTTT.

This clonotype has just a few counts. The CDR3 sequence: CSARGSGGPQETQYF. The CDR3 nucleotides are TGCAGTGCTAGGGGGTCGGGCGGACCGCAAGAGACCCAGTACTTC. The chain recombines TRBV20-1 with TRBJ2-5; D unclear. Germline CDR1 is DFQATT and CDR2 is SNEGSKA (reference sequence). V lost 3 bases and J 2 bases, leaving 16 bases between the germline ends. This CDR3 has 15 residues.